This entry concerns a single TCR beta chain. No cognate antigen has been identified for it. Base qualities are not recorded, but no much larger clone differs from it by a single base. The data belong to a study of blood T cell repertoires in COVID-19 (dated by TCRdb to between 2020 and 2021). Broadly, across the study: Samples from collaborators originated in the United States, Italy and Spain and spanned both the acute and convalescent phases of COVID-19. The material from the prospective study consisted of cDNA or gDNA derived from T cells, B-cell-depleted T cells, or PBMCs. Subjects who had been exposed to COVID-19, were actively infected with it, or had recovered from it provided the deeply sampled blood TCRbeta repertoires that made up the dataset. The repertoires were made available in a free public database intended to serve as a resource for research on the immune response to SARS-CoV-2. Samples were obtained from the ongoing ImmuneRACE study (first 160 participants) and from about 1,300 subjects provided by 6 global collaborators. Nearly every sample came with metadata listing a de-identified subject ID, COVID-19 status, age in years and sex. Where available, HLA class I and class II types were taken from metadata supplied by the sample provider and were not determined by assay-based typing.

A second Seattle source provided samples from volunteer blood donors who had recovered from COVID-19. Whole blood was collected in K2EDTA tubes by collaborating institutions according to the institutions' own protocols. For TCRbeta analysis, collaborators shipped samples as frozen whole blood, isolated PBMCs, or DNA extracted from either of those sample types. What the study reported, not specific to this receptor: The quantity of clinical and demographic metadata differed by source and by participant and was supplied without curation.

Spanning cysteine to phenylalanine, the CDR3 consists of 16 amino acids. CDR3 DNA only is kept here, 48 bases in frame from base 1. Via the germline V gene, CDR1 is KGHSH and CDR2 LQKENI. V has 3 bases trimmed and J has 6 bases trimmed; junction bases matching no gene number 11. The immunoSEQ Assay, a bias-controlled multiplex PCR, was used to amplify TCRbeta CDR3 regions from genomic DNA. In the authors' own workflow: Nucleated cell counts per sample were estimated from amplification of reference gene primers within the assay. To quantify the absolute abundance of each unique TCRbeta CDR3 rearrangement, sequence reads were collapsed and filtered. For each sample, productive Simpson clonality was calculated as the square root of Simpson's diversity index over productive rearrangements. In its TCRdb copy, this immuneACCESS table keeps in-frame sequences only and misses some clones. Where compared with another copy, unresolved V genes explain less than half of these, and the others have no known cause. Clone size and the V and J calls come from that table; the DNA yielded D and trimming. The table for this sample lists 250,000 or so clones; around 84% of them were counted only once. Over 1.5% of the sample is held by the ten biggest clonotypes.

Sequencing used peripheral blood. The sequence joins TRBV18 to TRBJ1-5; TRBD1 matches 7 bases in the middle. The receptor comes from a woman aged 40-49 years who had recovered from COVID-19. CDR3 sequence: CASSPVGDRGVQPQHF. The nucleotides are TGTGCCAGCTCACCGGTCGGGGACAGAGGGGTTCAGCCCCAGCATTTT.